This section outlines one TCR beta chain sequence together with its context. CDR1 SEHNR and CDR2 FQNEAQ come from the germline V gene (reference sequence). The CDR3 is 16 amino acids. The ends were cut back, 5 bases at V and 0 bases at J, with 14 bases in the middle. These data come from a study of blood T cell repertoires in COVID-19. Across the study: Material from acute and convalescent COVID-19 was sourced from the United States, Italy and Spain.

The protocol was immunoSEQ multiplex PCR, while the TCRdb copy is restricted to in-frame clones and leaves out a portion. The sample carries about 140,000 clones, less than 85% recorded once. The gene calls are TRBV7-9 and TRBJ1-3; tentatively, D is TRBD1 (5 bases). The source is a woman younger than 35 who had been exposed to COVID-19. Source material: PBMCs or T cells enriched from blood (not recorded which). The CDR3 coding sequence is TGTGCCAGCAGCAATCGCGACAGACACTCTGGAAACACCATATATTTT. This codes for CASSNRDRHSGNTIYF.